This TCR beta chain is drawn from a study of blood T cell repertoires in COVID-19. Study-level information: Acute and convalescent COVID-19 specimens originated in the United States, Italy and Spain. PBMCs, B-cell-depleted T cells, or T cells were the source of the cDNA or gDNA that made up the material.

Methods used by the authors: Amplification from reference gene primers served as the basis for estimated nucleated cell counts. Data came from immunoSEQ multiplex PCR; TCRdb stores just in-frame clones and leaves some out. V and J calls and clone size follow that table, whereas D and trimming were derived from the DNA. The sample has about 50,000 clones; approximately 80% are singletons. Germline V CDR1 and CDR2: KGHSH, LQKENI. CDR3 size: 14 residues. V lost 0 bases, J lost 4 bases, and 8 bases lay in between. This sequence was found in a man aged 65 to 85 with active or convalescent COVID-19. The sequencing input was peripheral blood. The chain employs TRBV18 and TRBJ2-3; tentatively, D is TRBD2 (5 bases). The CDR3 DNA is TGTGCCAGCTCACCACCGGCGGAGGCAGATACGCAGTATTTT. This sequence encodes CASSPPAEADTQYF.